The 22 T cell receptor beta chains below all came from one sample that was sequenced in a study of T cell responses to AZD1222 COVID-19 vaccine. The data were produced by immunoSEQ multiplex PCR, yet TCRdb's version contains in-frame clones alone and is incomplete. The repertoire holds approximately 150,000 clones, with approximately 93% as singletons. Sequencing was performed on peripheral blood, taken after recovery from COVID-19. These receptors were collected from an adult who had recovered from COVID-19.

The chain combines TRBV29-1 with TRBJ2-7; 9 nucleotides agree with TRBD1. Germline V CDR1 and CDR2: SQVTM, ANQGSEA. CDR3 size: 14 residues. V lost 0 bases to trimming and J lost 6 bases; unmatched junction nucleotides: 6. The CDR3 loop is CSVEDTGQGSEQYF. The CDR3, as DNA: TGCAGCGTTGAAGATACGGGACAGGGATCCGAGCAGTACTTC.

The chain links TRBV7-3 to TRBJ2-1; 7 nucleotides line up with TRBD2. Germline CDR1 and CDR2: SGHTA and FQGTGA. The V segment lost 2 bases and the J segment 0 bases; nucleotides outside the gene matches: 10. This CDR3 is 18 amino acids long. The CDR3 DNA sequence: TGTGCCAGCAGCTTAGGTCTCTTCGGCGGGAGCTCCTACAATGAGCAGTTCTTC. Translating gives CASSLGLFGGSSYNEQFF.

This rearrangement joins TRBV11-2 to TRBJ2-1; TRBD2 agrees at 8 bases. V lost 3 bases, J lost 0 bases, and 13 bases stayed unmatched. Germline V gene data show CDR1 as SGHAT and CDR2 as FQNNGV. This CDR3 contains 19 residues. CDR3 nucleotide sequence: TGTGCCAGCAGCTTTAGGGCGCCTAGCGGGCCGTCCTCCTACAATGAGCAGTTCTTC. Amino acids: CASSFRAPSGPSSYNEQFF.

This clone occurred once. V is TRBV6-6 and J is TRBJ2-7, with 7 bases matching TRBD2. Per germline, CDR1 MNHNY and CDR2 SVGAGI (reference sequence). This CDR3 has 14 amino acids. The V segment lost 2 bases and the J segment 6 bases; nucleotides outside the gene matches: 7. CDR3 sequence: CASSYRTRPFEQYF. The CDR3 DNA reads as TGTGCCAGCAGTTACCGGACTAGGCCATTCGAGCAGTACTTC.

CDR3 sequence: CASSQGPGINIQYF. The CDR3 DNA reads as TGCGCCAGCAGCCAAGGTCCAGGGATAAACATTCAGTACTTC. The V call is TRBV4-1, the J call TRBJ2-4, with D perhaps matching TRBD1 (5 bases). Per germline, CDR1 MGHRA and CDR2 YSYEKL. V was trimmed by 1 base and J by 6 bases, leaving 10 bases between them. The CDR3 runs to 14 residues.

The chain recombines TRBV28 with TRBJ1-5, with 9 positions matching TRBD1. The CDR3 loop spans 14 amino acids. Trimming at V came to 6 bases and at J to 5 bases, leaving 5 bases not matched to a gene. CDR1 and CDR2 (germline): MDHEN, SYDVKM. CDR3 coding DNA: TGTGCCAGCAGCTCGGGACAGGGTCATCAGCCCCAGCATTTT. Its protein is CASSSGQGHQPQHF.

The J gene is TRBJ2-1, the V gene TRBV29-1; D remains unclear. V was clipped by 3 bases and J by 10 bases, with 10 bases between them. Germline V lookup: CDR1 SQVTM, CDR2 ANQGSEA. The CDR3 is made up of 11 amino acids. For the CDR3, the DNA is TGCAGCGTTGACGGTGCGCGGGAGCAGTTCTTC. Its protein product is CSVDGAREQFF.

The chain is built from TRBV11-2 and TRBJ2-7; 8 nucleotides align to TRBD1. V was clipped by 5 bases and J by 1 base; unmatched bases: 4. The CDR3 has 14 amino acids. Germline V lookup: CDR1 SGHAT, CDR2 FQNNGV. The CDR3 region is CASSQDRASYEQYF. The CDR3 region has the DNA TGTGCCAGCAGCCAGGACAGGGCATCCTACGAGCAGTACTTC.

This chain connects TRBV5-4 to TRBJ2-7; the D gene is possibly TRBD1 (7 bases). Trimming took off 4 bases at V and 2 bases at J, with 13 bases between the two ends. The CDR3 has 14 residues. Germline CDR1 reads SGHNT; CDR2 reads YYREEE (reference sequence). CDR3 residues: CASSPGRGAYEQYF. The CDR3, as DNA: TGTGCCAGCAGCCCTGGCAGGGGGGCCTACGAGCAGTACTTC.

The gene calls are TRBV28 and TRBJ2-7; 11 nucleotides match TRBD2. This CDR3 is 14 amino acids long. Germline V lookup: CDR1 MDHEN, CDR2 SYDVKM. J lost 2 bases, V lost 6 bases, and 3 bases had no gene match. The CDR3 loop reads CASSMGLAAYEQYF. DNA for the CDR3: TGTGCCAGCAGCATGGGACTAGCGGCCTACGAGCAGTACTTC.

V usage is TRBV25-1 and J usage is TRBJ2-4; TRBD1 or TRBD2 may be the D gene (5 bases each). In germline, CDR1 is MGHDK, CDR2 SYGVNS. CDR3 length: 13 amino acids. The V gene lost 2 bases and the J gene lost 14 bases, with 16 bases spanning the gap. CDR3 nucleotide sequence: TGTGCCAGCAGTGAAATTATGGGGGACGCAAAGTACTTC. As protein: CASSEIMGDAKYF.

The CDR3 loop reads CASSEARGGGSPLHF. The CDR3 region has the DNA TGTGCCAGCAGTGAAGCGAGAGGGGGAGGTTCACCCCTCCACTTT. The chain has TRBV2 and TRBJ1-6, with D possibly being TRBD1 (6 bases). V lost 0 bases and J 9 bases, leaving 12 bases between the germline ends. The germline gives CDR1 SNHLY, CDR2 FYNNEI. This CDR3 has 15 residues.

This chain uses TRBV28 with TRBJ1-2; 7 bases are a match to TRBD1. Unmatched junction bases numbered 4, after V lost 5 bases and J lost 4 bases. The CDR3 contains 13 residues. Germline loops: CDR1 MDHEN, CDR2 SYDVKM. The CDR3 sequence: CASSKNRGYGYTF. The CDR3 nucleotides are TGTGCCAGCAGTAAAAACAGGGGCTATGGCTACACCTTC.

The V call is TRBV21-1, the J call TRBJ2-7; the tabulated D call, TRBD2, remains unverified against the DNA. TRBV21-1 is deemed a pseudogene. The CDR3 runs to 17 residues. The CDR3 coding sequence is TGTGCCAGCAGCCTAAATCGGAGTAGCGGGAGGAACTACGAGCAGTACTTC. Translated, it gives CASSLNRSSGRNYEQYF.

The chain uses TRBV28 and TRBJ2-1, with 8 bases lining up with TRBD1. CDR1 and CDR2 from the germline V gene are MDHEN and SYDVKM. V trimming: 2 bases; J trimming: 0 bases; junction bases outside the gene matches: 9. This CDR3 region has 18 residues. CDR3 residues: CASSLTPDRASSYNEQFF. The CDR3 DNA follows: TGTGCCAGCAGTTTAACACCGGACAGGGCCAGCTCCTACAATGAGCAGTTCTTC.

This chain links TRBV28 with TRBJ1-2; no clear D gene. The CDR3 contains 16 residues. Germline values: CDR1 MDHEN, CDR2 SYDVKM. The V gene lost 2 bases and the J gene lost 4 bases, with 17 bases spanning the gap. The CDR3 here is CASSLSPSRATYGYTF. For the CDR3, the DNA is TGTGCCAGCAGTTTAAGTCCTAGCAGAGCCACCTATGGCTACACCTTC.

This chain links TRBV4-1 with TRBJ2-1; no definite D call. This CDR3 is 12 amino acids long. Germline lookup yields CDR1 MGHRA and CDR2 YSYEKL. The V and J ends lost 0 bases and 8 bases respectively, with 5 bases between them. CDR3 protein: CASSQDIDEQFF. The CDR3 DNA sequence: TGCGCCAGCAGCCAAGATATAGATGAGCAGTTCTTC.

The CDR3 DNA reads TGTGCCAGCAGCCCTGGGAGTTTTAGGGGCGGCTACACCTTC. Encoded protein: CASSPGSFRGGYTF. This chain connects TRBV9 to TRBJ1-2; D perhaps matches TRBD1 (5 bases). Germline V lookup: CDR1 SGDLS, CDR2 YYNGEE. The CDR3 is made up of 14 amino acids. V gave up 4 bases and J gave up 8 bases, with 18 bases separating them.

In this sample, this clone turned up once. This chain joins TRBV5-6 and TRBJ1-2; weak D call: TRBD1 (6 bases). Germline CDR1 is SGHDT and CDR2 is YYEEEE. This CDR3 has 13 amino acids. With 2 bases removed from V and 4 bases from J, the gap between germline ends came to 9 bases. CDR3: CASSLQGPYGYTF. As DNA, the CDR3 is TGTGCCAGCAGCTTACAGGGACCCTATGGCTACACCTTC. The full variable domain, its missing parts supplied by reference TRBV5-6 and TRBJ1-2, is DAGVTQSPTHLIKTRGQQVTLRCSPKSGHDTVSWYQQALGQGPQFIFQYYEEEERQRGNFPDRFSGHQFPNYSSELNVNALLLGDSALYLCASSLQGPYGYTFGSGTRLTVV.

The chain has TRBV5-1 and TRBJ2-1; D is possibly TRBD2 (6 bases). This CDR3 spans 15 amino acids. Trimming removed 2 bases at V and 7 bases at J, with 16 bases between. Germline V lookup: CDR1 SGHRS, CDR2 YFSETQ. Here the CDR3 reads CASSLQTRSGNEQFF. The CDR3, as DNA: TGCGCCAGCAGCTTACAGACTAGATCGGGGAATGAGCAGTTCTTC.

The rearrangement joins TRBV2 to TRBJ1-1, with TRBD1 matching 10 bases. There are 14 residues in the CDR3. Germline CDR1 reads SNHLY; CDR2 reads FYNNEI. Trimming cost V 0 bases and J 10 bases; bases outside gene matches: 5. In DNA form, the CDR3 reads TGTGCCAGCAGTGAAGCGGGACAGGGGTGGTTAGCTTTCTTT. It codes for CASSEAGQGWLAFF.

The rearrangement uses TRBV3-1 (or the pseudogene TRBV3-2) and TRBJ2-7, with 13 bases aligning to TRBD2. Unmatched junction bases numbered 10, after V lost 4 bases and J lost 4 bases. CDR3 length: 17 amino acids. Germline V gene data show CDR1 as LGHDT and CDR2 as YNNKEL (reference sequence). CDR3: CASSPSGTSGELYEQYF. CDR3 sequence (DNA): TGTGCCAGCAGCCCCTCCGGGACTAGCGGGGAATTATACGAGCAGTACTTC.